These T cell receptor beta chains were read from a single sample in a study of PD-1 blockade in mismatch repair-deficient tumors. Repertoires were generated with immunoSEQ multiplex PCR, while TCRdb's copy carries only in-frame clones and drops some. The repertoire holds around 37,000 clones, roughly 88% seen once, with around 1% in the top ten. Material: PBMCs, obtained less than 40 weeks after starting pembrolizumab. The receptor set was obtained from an adult with mismatch repair-deficient cancer. The CDR3 runs from the conserved cysteine through the conserved F or W. D genes are given only for firm matches. Part of the rows lack a size; the others show once, few, many or a class for expanded clones.

V: TRBV28; size: NA; D: TRBD1; J: TRBJ1-5; DNA: TGTGCCAGCAGTTTACCTGACAGGGGCAATCAGCCCCAGCATTTT; CDR3: CASSLPDRGNQPQHF
V: TRBV30; size: NA; D: TRBD1; J: TRBJ1-1; DNA: TGTGCCTGGCAGACAGGGGCGTACACTGAAGCTTTCTTT; CDR3: CAWQTGAYTEAFF
V: TRBV5-1; size: NA; D: TRBD2; J: TRBJ2-3; DNA: TGCGCCAGCAGCTTGGAAGGTCTAGCGGGAGATACGCAGTATTTT; CDR3: CASSLEGLAGDTQYF
V: TRBV18; size: NA; D: TRBD1; J: TRBJ1-5; DNA: TGTGCCAGCTCATCGTCGACAGGGCCCAATCAGCCCCAGCATTTT; CDR3: CASSSSTGPNQPQHF
V: TRBV30; size: NA; D: TRBD2; J: TRBJ2-3; DNA: TGTGCCTGGAGTGTACTCTCGCTAGCGGGAGATGGAGATACGCAGTATTTT; CDR3: CAWSVLSLAGDGDTQYF
V: TRBV7-9; size: few; D: TRBD2; J: TRBJ2-7; DNA: TGTGCCAGCAGCGGGAGGACTAGCGGGAGAAGCTCCTACGAGCAGTACTTC; CDR3: CASSGRTSGRSSYEQYF
V: TRBV19; size: NA; D: NA; J: TRBJ1-2; DNA: TGTGCCAGTAGTATTGCTCCCACAGGGCTCTATGGCTACACCTTC; CDR3: CASSIAPTGLYGYTF
V: TRBV7-3; size: NA; D: TRBD1; J: TRBJ2-2; DNA: TGTGCCAGCAGCTCACCCGGGACAGGTTACACCGGGGAGCTGTTTTTT; CDR3: CASSSPGTGYTGELFF
V: TRBV9; size: NA; D: NA; J: TRBJ1-4; DNA: TGTGCCAGCAGCGCTACAGGGTTTTTTAATGAAAAACTGTTTTTT; CDR3: CASSATGFFNEKLFF
V: TRBV30; size: NA; D: NA; J: TRBJ1-2; DNA: TGTGCCTGGAACAGGAGGGGTAACTATGGCTACACCTTC; CDR3: CAWNRRGNYGYTF
V: TRBV5-6; size: NA; D: NA; J: TRBJ2-3; DNA: TGTGCCAGCAGCTGGGGACTGGAAGCTGGGGATACGCAGTATTTT; CDR3: CASSWGLEAGDTQYF
V: TRBV2; size: NA; D: TRBD1; J: TRBJ2-7; DNA: TGTGCCAGCAGGGGGACAGGGGATCTTTACGAGCAGTACTTC; CDR3: CASRGTGDLYEQYF
V: TRBV19; size: NA; D: NA; J: TRBJ1-1; DNA: TGTGCCAGTAGATTCAGGGCCGGGAACACTGAAGCTTTCTTT; CDR3: CASRFRAGNTEAFF
V: TRBV10-3; size: few; D: NA; J: TRBJ1-5; DNA: TGTGCCATCAGTGAGCTGAATGCGCCCAATCAGCCCCAGCATTTT; CDR3: CAISELNAPNQPQHF
V: TRBV18; size: NA; D: NA; J: TRBJ1-1; DNA: TGTGCCAGCTCACCTGGACAACGGAACACTGAAGCTTTCTTT; CDR3: CASSPGQRNTEAFF
V: TRBV27; size: few; D: NA; J: TRBJ2-7; DNA: TGTGCCAGCAGTTTCTCAGGGGTGGGCTCCTACGAGCAGTACTTC; CDR3: CASSFSGVGSYEQYF